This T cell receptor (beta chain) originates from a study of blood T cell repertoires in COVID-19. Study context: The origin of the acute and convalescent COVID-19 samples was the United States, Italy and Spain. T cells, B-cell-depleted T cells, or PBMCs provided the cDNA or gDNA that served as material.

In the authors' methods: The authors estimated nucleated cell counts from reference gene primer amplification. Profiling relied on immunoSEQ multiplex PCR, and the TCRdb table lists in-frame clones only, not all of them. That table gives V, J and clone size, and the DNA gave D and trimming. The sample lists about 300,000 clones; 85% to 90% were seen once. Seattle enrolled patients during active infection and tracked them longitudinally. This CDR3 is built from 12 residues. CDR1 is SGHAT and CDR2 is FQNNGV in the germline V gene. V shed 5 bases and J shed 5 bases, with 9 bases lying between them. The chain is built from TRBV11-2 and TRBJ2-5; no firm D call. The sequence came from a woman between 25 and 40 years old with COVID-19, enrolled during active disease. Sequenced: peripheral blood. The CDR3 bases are TGTGCCAGCAGCACCGCGCGGGAGACCCAGTACTTC. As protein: CASSTARETQYF. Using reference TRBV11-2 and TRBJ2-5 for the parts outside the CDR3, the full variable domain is EAGVAQSPRYKIIEKRQSVAFWCNPISGHATLYWYQQILGQGPKLLIQFQNNGVVDDSQLPKDRFSAERLKGVDSTLKIQPAKLEDSAVYLCASSTARETQYFGPGTRLLVL.